Presented here are 23 T cell receptor beta chains from one specimen sequenced in a study of IL-17A CD8 T cells in psoriatic arthritis synovium. Sequencing was performed with immunoSEQ multiplex PCR; in TCRdb, only in-frame clones are kept and a portion is missing. The sample has roughly 2,000 clones, 72% seen once. Actively inflamed joints of psoriatic arthritis patients supplied the aspirated synovial fluid. Specimen: memory CD8+ T cells from synovial fluid. As for subset: bulk memory CD8+ T cells (CD45RA-CD27+/- and CD45RA+CD27-). Receptors originate from a human donor with psoriatic arthritis.

The chain joins TRBV7-9 to TRBJ1-4; 7 bases map to TRBD1. Looked up from germline, CDR1 is SEHNR and CDR2 is FQNEAQ (reference sequence). V lost 3 bases and J lost 5; bases outside the gene matches: 3. The CDR3 spans 14 residues. CDR3 in DNA: TGTGCCAGCAGCTTTCCGGGACAGAATGAAAAACTGTTTTTT. Residues: CASSFPGQNEKLFF. Supplemented by reference TRBV7-9 and TRBJ1-4, the full variable domain reads DTGVSQNPRHKITKRGQNVTFRCDPISEHNRLYWYRQTLGQGPEFLTYFQNEAQLEKSRLLSDRFSAERPKGSFSTLEIQRTEQGDSAMYLCASSFPGQNEKLFFGSGTQLSVL.

This clone is a singleton in its sample. The V and J genes are TRBV9 and TRBJ2-7; 7 bases fit TRBD1. After removal of 3 bases from V and 4 bases from J, the junction contained 7 bases not matched to a gene. The CDR3 contains 14 residues. CDR1 is SGDLS, CDR2 YYNGEE, per germline. CDR3: CASSGDSQSYEQYF. CDR3 bases: TGTGCCAGCAGCGGGGACAGCCAGTCGTACGAGCAGTACTTC.

The V and J genes are TRBV12-2 and TRBJ2-7; the table's D call, TRBD1, has no DNA check behind it. TRBV12-2 is a listed pseudogene. The CDR3 is 17 amino acids. The DNA of the CDR3 is TGTGCAAGTCGCTTAGTAGCCGCGGACAGGGTTTTCGGCGAGCAGTACTTC. This codes for CASRLVAADRVFGEQYF.

This clone was counted a single time. This chain connects TRBV14 to TRBJ1-1, with D unresolved. The CDR3 has 15 residues. V was clipped by 1 base and J by 0 bases, with 9 bases between them. Germline V gene data show CDR1 as SGHDN and CDR2 as FVKESK. The CDR3: CASSQVPYMNTEAFF. For the CDR3, the DNA is TGTGCCAGCAGCCAAGTCCCTTATATGAACACTGAAGCTTTCTTT.

CDR3 residues: CASSTDRGHEQYF. The CDR3 DNA reads as TGTGCCAGCAGCACAGACAGGGGCCACGAGCAGTACTTC. The J gene is TRBJ2-7, the V gene TRBV7-3, with TRBD1 matching 8 bases. The CDR3 extends over 13 amino acids. With 5 bases clipped from V and 5 bases from J, the junction kept 5 bases outside the gene matches. Germline V gene lookup returns CDR1 SGHTA and CDR2 FQGTGA.

The chain uses TRBV5-4 and TRBJ2-5; D not certain. Trimming shortened V by 4 bases and J by 5 bases, and 18 bases separated the two germline ends. Germline CDR1 SGHNT, CDR2 YYREEE (reference sequence). The length of the CDR3 is 15 residues. The CDR3 DNA is TGTGCCAGCAGCATTGAATCCGGGCCACGGGAGACCCAGTACTTC. Its translation: CASSIESGPRETQYF.

This clone was observed a handful of times. This chain links TRBV12-5 with TRBJ1-1, with 8 bases identical to TRBD1. The J segment lost 6 bases and the V segment lost 6 bases, leaving 3 bases of the junction unmatched. The CDR3 is made up of 12 amino acids. The V gene's germline CDR1 is LGHNT and CDR2 FRNRAP. The CDR3 loop is CASGPGGPEAFF. The CDR3 coding sequence is TGTGCTAGTGGCCCAGGGGGCCCTGAAGCTTTCTTT.

This chain joins TRBV7-6 and TRBJ2-4; TRBD1 agrees at 9 bases. The CDR3 has 15 residues. V was pared by 6 bases and J by 9 bases, with 12 bases of the junction left unmatched. Germline V gene data show CDR1 as SGHVS and CDR2 as FNYEAQ. CDR3 sequence reads: CASSQTGGRDGIQYF. For the CDR3, the DNA is TGTGCCAGCAGTCAGACAGGGGGAAGGGATGGCATTCAGTACTTC.

This chain joins TRBV7-9 and TRBJ2-3; TRBD2 aligns across 15 bases. CDR3 length: 17 amino acids. V lost 4 bases, J lost 2 bases, and 4 bases stayed unmatched. Germline V gene data show CDR1 as SEHNR and CDR2 as FQNEAQ (reference sequence). DNA of the CDR3: TGTGCCAGCAGCTCCGGGACTAGCGGGGGGCACACAGATACGCAGTATTTT. Translation: CASSSGTSGGHTDTQYF.

This chain joins TRBV7-2 and TRBJ2-1; D gene uncertain. Germline values: CDR1 SGHTA, CDR2 FQGNSA. The CDR3 has 12 residues. With 2 bases removed from V and 6 bases from J, the gap between germline ends came to 5 bases. CDR3 sequence: CASSLWSNEQFF. CDR3 nucleotides: TGTGCCAGCAGCTTATGGTCCAATGAGCAGTTCTTC. Variable domain in full (rest from reference TRBV7-2 and TRBJ2-1): GAGVSQSPSNKVTEKGKDVELRCDPISGHTALYWYRQSLGQGLEFLIYFQGNSAPDKSGLPSDRFSAERTGGSVSTLTIQRTQQEDSAVYLCASSLWSNEQFFGPGTRLTVL.

The CDR3 loop reads CASSHYWDEQYF. The DNA for the CDR3 is TGTGCCAGCAGCCACTACTGGGACGAGCAGTACTTC. The V call is TRBV11-2, the J call TRBJ2-7, with D unresolved. With 5 bases removed from V and 5 bases from J, the gap between germline ends came to 10 bases. CDR1 is SGHAT, CDR2 FQNNGV, per germline. The CDR3 runs 12 residues.

V gene TRBV19 combines with J gene TRBJ2-7, with D hard to call. V lost 3 bases and J 7 bases, leaving 13 bases between the germline ends. The germline CDR1 and CDR2 sequences are LNHDA and SQIVND (reference sequence). This CDR3 is built from 13 residues. CDR3 in amino acids: CASSMRPIAEQYF. CDR3 coding DNA: TGTGCCAGTAGTATGAGACCCATCGCGGAGCAGTACTTC.

For the CDR3, the DNA is TGCGCCAGCAGTGTCTCGTACGAGCAGTACTTC. Translation gives CASSVSYEQYF. The chain combines TRBV10-2 with TRBJ2-7; D is unclear. Per the germline V gene, CDR1 is WSHSY and CDR2 is SAAADI. CDR3 length equals 11 residues. Trimming took off 4 bases at V and 4 bases at J, with 5 bases between the two ends.

V and J are TRBV5-8 and TRBJ1-1, with 8 bases matching TRBD1. The CDR3 extends over 14 amino acids. Germline CDR1 is SGHTS and CDR2 is YDEGEE. V shed 3 bases and J 0 bases; nucleotides not matched to a gene: 1. In DNA, the CDR3 is TGTGCCAGCAGCTGGGACAGGCTGAACACTGAAGCTTTCTTT. This translates into CASSWDRLNTEAFF.

This clone was counted a few times. This chain links TRBV10-1 with TRBJ1-2, with a weak D call TRBD1 (5 bases). The CDR3 runs 13 residues. The V end was cut by 6 bases, the J end by 5 bases, with 13 bases between. The germline V gene has CDR1 WNHNN and CDR2 SYGVQD (reference sequence). This CDR3 is CASSPGPEYGYTF. Written as DNA, the CDR3 is TGCGCCAGCAGCCCGGGACCCGAATATGGCTACACCTTC.

J is TRBJ2-3 and V is TRBV2; possibly TRBD1 or TRBD2 for D (6 bases each). V dropped 10 bases and J dropped 3 bases, with 17 bases sitting between them. Germline lookup yields CDR1 SNHLY and CDR2 FYNNEI. CDR3 length equals 14 residues. The CDR3 sequence is CANRPGGLTDTQYF. The CDR3 DNA sequence: TGTGCCAACCGGCCCGGGGGCCTAACAGATACGCAGTATTTT.

This clone came up a few times. The chain links TRBV7-9 to TRBJ1-1; D call uncertain. CDR1 and CDR2 (germline): SEHNR, FQNEAQ (reference sequence). With 0 bases removed from V and 8 bases from J, the gap between germline ends came to 4 bases. CDR3 length: 11 amino acids. The CDR3: CASSLALEAFF. The CDR3 DNA is TGTGCCAGCAGCTTAGCATTAGAAGCTTTCTTT.

The chain combines TRBV6-1 with TRBJ1-2, with no clear D. Trimming stripped 6 bases from V and 4 bases from J, with 18 bases between. This CDR3 is built from 15 residues. Germline-derived CDR1 and CDR2 are MNHNS and SASEGT. The CDR3 protein is CASSPRWGRVYGYTF. CDR3 nucleotide sequence: TGTGCCAGCAGCCCTCGTTGGGGTCGCGTCTATGGCTACACCTTC.

The chain carries TRBV5-1 and TRBJ2-2; D gene unclear. The germline V gene has CDR1 SGHRS and CDR2 YFSETQ. The CDR3 totals 11 residues. Between the trimmed V and J ends, which lost 6 bases and 4 bases, there was a span of 4 bases. The CDR3: CASTITGELFF. Here the CDR3 DNA reads TGCGCCAGCACCATCACCGGGGAGCTGTTTTTT.

The J gene is TRBJ1-2, the V gene TRBV29-1; 9 bases match TRBD1. The germline CDR1 and CDR2 sequences are SQVTM and ANQGSEA. The CDR3 runs 13 residues. J was trimmed by 6 bases and V by 6 bases; bases with no gene match: 8. This CDR3 reads CSVGPTGGNGYTF. The CDR3 bases are TGCAGCGTGGGCCCGACAGGGGGTAATGGCTACACCTTC.

The genes are TRBV4-2 and TRBJ1-5, with TRBD1 as a possible D gene (6 bases). Germline V gene lookup returns CDR1 LGHNA and CDR2 YNFKEQ. V lost 0 bases to trimming and J lost 0 bases, with 12 bases between them. This CDR3 comprises 17 residues. DNA of the CDR3: TGTGCCAGCAGCCAAGAAGGGGGGAAGCTTAGCAATCAGCCCCAGCATTTT. Translation: CASSQEGGKLSNQPQHF.

This clone was seen more than once but under ten times. The rearrangement uses TRBV11-3 and TRBJ2-3, with a weak D call TRBD1 (6 bases). The ends were cut back, 6 bases at V and 4 bases at J, with 17 bases in the middle. Germline loops: CDR1 SGHNT, CDR2 YENEEA. The CDR3 spans 15 residues. The CDR3 spells CASRKDQGTSDTQYF. The CDR3 region has the DNA TGTGCCAGCAGGAAGGACCAGGGGACGTCAGATACGCAGTATTTT.

V and J are TRBV5-8 and TRBJ2-3; 7 nucleotides line up with TRBD2. The J segment lost 7 bases and the V segment lost 1 base, leaving 12 bases of the junction unmatched. The CDR3 loop spans 16 amino acids. Germline V gene sequence: CDR1 SGHTS, CDR2 YDEGEE. The CDR3 here is CASSLMASGWENTQYF. CDR3 coding DNA: TGTGCCAGCAGCTTGATGGCTAGCGGATGGGAAAATACGCAGTATTTT.